A single sample gave rise to the 32 T cell receptor beta chains below, sequenced in a study of shared clonotypes between healthy human individuals. Assay used: immunoSEQ multiplex PCR; TCRdb lists only in-frame clones, some missing. The repertoire includes about 1 million clones, around 75% of them detected once, and about 1.5% sits in the top ten. The sequencing input was memory CD4+ T cells sorted from blood. Specified subset: CD45RA-negative fraction. The receptors come from a young man in good health.

The rearrangement links TRBV10-2 to TRBJ2-2; D unresolved. The CDR3 has 14 amino acids. Germline CDR1 WSHSY, CDR2 SAAADI. V was trimmed by 9 bases and J by 5 bases, leaving 16 bases between them. For the CDR3, the DNA is TGCGCCAGTCAGGACCGGCTGGGTACCGGGGAGCTGTTTTTT. This codes for CASQDRLGTGELFF.

The count of this clone is one. The J gene is TRBJ1-5, the V gene TRBV7-8; TRBD1 is a possible D gene (6 bases). Between the trimmed V and J ends, which lost 5 bases and 4 bases, there was a span of 15 bases. The CDR3 consists of 15 residues. The germline gives CDR1 SGHVS, CDR2 FQNEAQ. The chain's CDR3 is CASSPGGQMNQPQHF. The CDR3, as DNA: TGTGCCAGCAGCCCTGGGGGGCAGATGAATCAGCCCCAGCATTTT. Looking up the rest from reference TRBV7-8 and TRBJ1-5 gives the full variable domain: GAGVSQSPRYKVAKRGQDVALRCDPISGHVSLFWYQQALGQGPEFLTYFQNEAQLDKSGLPSDRFFAERPEGSVSTLKIQRTQQEDSAVYLCASSPGGQMNQPQHFGDGTRLSIL.

The rearrangement links TRBV2 to TRBJ2-4; the match to TRBD2 covers 13 bases. Trimming removed 3 bases from V and 6 bases from J; junction bases left unmatched: 2. CDR1 SNHLY and CDR2 FYNNEI come from the germline V gene. The CDR3 contains 15 residues. The DNA of the CDR3 is TGTGCCAGCAGTGATAGACTAGCGGGAGGAAACATTCAGTACTTC. Protein: CASSDRLAGGNIQYF.

The J gene is TRBJ2-3, the V gene TRBV5-6, with 8 bases identical to TRBD1. With 3 bases clipped from V and 3 bases from J, the junction kept 9 bases outside the gene matches. The CDR3 loop spans 16 amino acids. Germline V CDR1 and CDR2: SGHDT, YYEEEE. The CDR3: CASSSRRTGLTDTQYF. The CDR3 DNA reads as TGTGCCAGCAGCTCAAGACGGACAGGGCTGACAGATACGCAGTATTTT.

This rearrangement joins TRBV7-2 to TRBJ2-1; D may be TRBD1 (6 bases). V gave up 7 bases and J gave up 9 bases, with 19 bases separating them. Germline V CDR1 and CDR2: SGHTA, FQGNSA. The CDR3 has 14 residues. DNA of the CDR3: TGTGCCAGCATCAAATCAACAGGGCAGGCTGAGCAGTTCTTC. It is translated as CASIKSTGQAEQFF.

At least ten counts were recorded for this clone. This sequence joins TRBV7-6 and TRBJ1-6; 10 bases match TRBD1. From germline, CDR1 is SGHVS and CDR2 FNYEAQ. CDR3 length equals 14 residues. The ends lost 3 bases at V and 8 bases at J; junction bases unmatched: 1. The CDR3 DNA sequence: TGTGCCAGCAGCTTCGGGACAGGGGATTCACCCCTCCACTTT. Residues: CASSFGTGDSPLHF.

The V gene is TRBV4-1, the J gene TRBJ2-3, with TRBD2 as a possible D gene (6 bases). The CDR3 sequence is 13 residues long. Germline V gene lookup returns CDR1 MGHRA and CDR2 YSYEKL. Trimming took 4 bases from V and 5 from J, leaving 10 bases between them. DNA of the CDR3: TGCGCCAGCAGCCGCGGGGAAGGAGATACGCAGTATTTT. This sequence encodes CASSRGEGDTQYF.

This clone has ten or more counts. CDR3 in amino acids: CASSGARGKIPGSYEQYF. As DNA, the CDR3 is TGTGCCAGCAGTGGGGCAAGGGGAAAAATCCCGGGCTCCTACGAGCAGTACTTC. This chain joins TRBV6-1 and TRBJ2-7; the D gene is possibly TRBD1 (5 bases). CDR3 length: 18 residues. The germline V gene has CDR1 MNHNS and CDR2 SASEGT. The V gene lost 4 bases and the J gene lost 0 bases, with 22 bases spanning the gap.

This chain uses TRBV6-1 with TRBJ1-1; D is possibly TRBD1 (6 bases). The V gene lost 6 bases and the J gene lost 11 bases, with 19 bases spanning the gap. Per the germline V gene, CDR1 is MNHNS and CDR2 is SASEGT. There are 13 residues in the CDR3. For the CDR3, the DNA is TGTGCCAGCAGAGCCTCTGGGACACTCGTGGCTTTCTTT. Encoded protein: CASRASGTLVAFF.

V usage is TRBV30 and J usage is TRBJ1-6, with no clear D. Trimming shortened V by 2 bases and J by 8 bases, and 7 bases separated the two germline ends. The CDR3 extends over 12 amino acids. The germline V gene encodes CDR1 GTSNPN and CDR2 SVGIG (reference sequence). The CDR3 sequence is CAWSSGDSPLHF. The CDR3 DNA reads as TGTGCCTGGAGTTCGGGAGATTCACCCCTCCACTTT.

On this clone itself: This likely reflects a read error, since a far larger clone is one base away. V usage is TRBV19 and J usage is TRBJ1-1; a possible D gene is TRBD1 (5 bases). The CDR3 covers 11 residues. The V end lost 9 bases, the J end lost 1 base, and 6 bases lay between the germline ends. CDR1 is LNHDA, CDR2 SQIVND, per germline (reference sequence). The CDR3 reads CARQGNTEAFF. Written as DNA, the CDR3 is TGTGCCAGGCAGGGGAACACTGAAGCTTTCTTT.

The chain joins TRBV7-8 to TRBJ1-1; 7 bases agree with TRBD1. The CDR3 has 15 amino acids. Germline V lookup: CDR1 SGHVS, CDR2 FQNEAQ. The J segment lost 0 bases and the V segment lost 3 bases, leaving 4 bases of the junction unmatched. DNA of the CDR3: TGTGCCAGCAGCTTTTTAGGGGGCTTGAACACTGAAGCTTTCTTT. Protein product: CASSFLGGLNTEAFF.

The chain uses TRBV6-5 and TRBJ2-4; 10 nucleotides line up with TRBD1. The CDR3 consists of 13 residues. V was pared by 8 bases and J by 7 bases, with 5 bases of the junction left unmatched. Per germline, CDR1 MNHEY and CDR2 SVGAGI. The CDR3 is CASQRTGGNIQYF. CDR3 sequence (DNA): TGTGCCAGCCAAAGGACAGGGGGGAACATTCAGTACTTC.

The chain carries TRBV10-2 and TRBJ2-5; D gene uncertain. The CDR3 sequence is 11 residues long. The V and J ends lost 5 bases and 5 bases respectively, with 6 bases between them. Germline V lookup: CDR1 WSHSY, CDR2 SAAADI. This CDR3 reads CASSSVETQYF. In DNA, the CDR3 is TGCGCCAGCAGTAGTGTGGAGACCCAGTACTTC.

The rearrangement uses TRBV30 and TRBJ2-2; D is unresolved. Germline CDR1 and CDR2: GTSNPN and SVGIG (reference sequence). V lost 2 bases to trimming and J lost 0 bases, with 10 bases between them. The CDR3 sequence is 15 residues long. The CDR3 region is CAWSSFVTNTGELFF. As DNA, the CDR3 is TGTGCCTGGAGTTCGTTCGTTACGAACACCGGGGAGCTGTTTTTT. The full variable domain, in which reference TRBV30 and TRBJ2-2 provide the parts outside the CDR3, is SQTIHQWPATLVQPVGSPLSLECTVEGTSNPNLYWYRQAAGRGLQLLFYSVGIGQISSEVPQNLSASRPQDRQFILSSKKLLLSDSGFYLCAWSSFVTNTGELFFGEGSRLTVL.

This chain links TRBV12-5 with TRBJ2-7, with TRBD2 matching 7 bases. Germline CDR1 reads LGHNT; CDR2 reads FRNRAP. This CDR3 contains 16 residues. The J segment lost 3 bases and the V segment lost 3 bases, leaving 11 bases of the junction unmatched. The CDR3 DNA sequence: TGTGCTAGTGGTTTCTGGGGCGGTAGCGGGCGCTACGAGCAGTACTTC. Residues: CASGFWGGSGRYEQYF.

The CDR3: CASSQAGTVSYEQYF. CDR3 nucleotides: TGTGCCAGCAGCCAGGCGGGGACCGTCTCCTACGAGCAGTACTTC. The genes are TRBV5-5 and TRBJ2-7, with D maybe TRBD2 (6 bases). The length of the CDR3 is 15 residues. The V gene lost 4 bases and the J gene lost 0 bases, with 14 bases spanning the gap. Germline V gene sequence: CDR1 SGHKS, CDR2 YYEKEE (reference sequence).

Regarding this clone: The junction shows a germline mismatch at one end, possibly a read error. V is TRBV6-1 and J is TRBJ1-3; D might be TRBD1 (5 bases). The CDR3 runs to 12 residues. Germline V gives CDR1 MNHNS, CDR2 SASEGT. CDR3 coding DNA: TGTGCCAGCAGAAGTGACCGGGACCGTCGGATTTTT. Its protein is CASRSDRDRRIF.

In DNA form, the CDR3 reads TGTGCCAGCAGCGTAGACGGGAGGGGAGGTGATACGCAGTATTTT. Translating it yields CASSVDGRGGDTQYF. V gene TRBV9 combines with J gene TRBJ2-3; 8 positions match TRBD2. The CDR3 totals 15 residues. V shed 0 bases, J shed 6 bases, and the junction held 6 bases outside the gene matches. The V gene's germline CDR1 is SGDLS and CDR2 YYNGEE.

V is TRBV30 and J is TRBJ1-2, with no clear D. With 5 bases removed from V and 3 bases from J, the gap between germline ends came to 10 bases. CDR1 GTSNPN and CDR2 SVGIG come from the germline V gene (reference sequence). The CDR3 spans 12 residues. CDR3 nucleotides: TGTGCCTGGGACGCCGGTCACTATGGCTACACCTTC. Translating it yields CAWDAGHYGYTF.

This chain links TRBV28 with TRBJ1-2, with TRBD1 as a possible D gene (5 bases). The germline gives CDR1 MDHEN, CDR2 SYDVKM. Trimming pared 3 bases from V and 7 bases from J, leaving 15 bases between. The CDR3 loop spans 14 amino acids. The CDR3 nucleotides are TGTGCCAGCAGTTTTAATGGGGGACGCGGTGGCTACACCTTC. Protein product: CASSFNGGRGGYTF.

This rearrangement joins TRBV5-1 to TRBJ1-4; D call uncertain. Germline CDR1 SGHRS, CDR2 YFSETQ. The CDR3 has 14 residues. The V end lost 4 bases, the J end lost 0 bases, and 7 bases lay between the germline ends. The CDR3 region has the DNA TGCGCCAGCAGCGAACTTGCAACTAATGAAAAACTGTTTTTT. Amino acid sequence: CASSELATNEKLFF.

The chain has TRBV9 and TRBJ2-2, with D perhaps TRBD1 (6 bases). The CDR3 spans 16 residues. V lost 2 bases and J 0 bases, leaving 11 bases between the germline ends. Germline V gives CDR1 SGDLS, CDR2 YYNGEE. This CDR3 reads CASSVSHRANTGELFF. The CDR3 nucleotides are TGTGCCAGCAGCGTCAGCCACAGGGCGAACACCGGGGAGCTGTTTTTT.

A word on this clone: A much larger clone lies one base from this, so it may be a read error. This sequence joins TRBV4-2 and TRBJ1-2; 7 bases are a match to TRBD1. The V and J ends lost 4 bases and 0 bases, in that order; junction bases with no gene match: 8. The CDR3 totals 16 residues. CDR1 is LGHNA, CDR2 YNFKEQ, per germline. The CDR3 is CASSRIAGTANYGYTF. The CDR3 coding sequence is TGTGCCAGCAGCCGAATAGCGGGGACAGCTAACTATGGCTACACCTTC.

This chain links TRBV7-9 with TRBJ2-1; 13 bases match TRBD2. The germline CDR1 and CDR2 sequences are SEHNR and FQNEAQ (reference sequence). The CDR3 is made up of 18 amino acids. The junction had 10 bases not matched to a gene; V was cut back by 4 bases and J by 4 bases. Written as DNA, the CDR3 is TGTGCCAGCAGCTCACATTCCGGGACTAGCGGGATATACAATGAGCAGTTCTTC. Its protein is CASSSHSGTSGIYNEQFF.

The CDR3 nucleotides read TGTGCCAGTAGCACGGTGGGGTTCAATCAGCCCCAGCATTTT. It translates to CASSTVGFNQPQHF. The chain joins TRBV19 to TRBJ1-5; no firm D call. CDR3 length equals 14 residues. Trimming removed 6 bases from V and 3 bases from J, with 12 bases in between. Looked up from germline, CDR1 is LNHDA and CDR2 is SQIVND (reference sequence).

This chain joins TRBV7-3 and TRBJ2-7; D gene ambiguous. This CDR3 has 16 residues. Deletions cut 0 bases from V and 0 bases from J, with 12 bases between. CDR1 is SGHTA, CDR2 FQGTGA, per germline. The CDR3 reads CASSLTPDESSYEQYF. The CDR3 DNA follows: TGTGCCAGCAGCTTAACACCGGACGAAAGCTCCTACGAGCAGTACTTC.

The J gene is TRBJ1-5, the V gene TRBV15, with D unresolved. Per germline, CDR1 LNHNV and CDR2 YYDKDF (reference sequence). V was clipped by 8 bases and J by 2 bases, with 10 bases between them. The CDR3 runs 13 residues. CDR3 nucleotides: TGTGCCACCGGCTTGGGAGGCAATCAGCCCCAGCATTTT. Translation: CATGLGGNQPQHF. Looking up the rest from reference TRBV15 and TRBJ1-5 gives the full variable domain: DAMVIQNPRYQVTQFGKPVTLSCSQTLNHNVMYWYQQKSSQAPKLLFHYYDKDFNNEADTPDNFQSRRPNTSFCFLDIRSPGLGDTAMYLCATGLGGNQPQHFGDGTRLSIL.

The chain carries TRBV7-2 and TRBJ1-4; D is unresolved. V lost 1 base and J 8 bases, leaving 14 bases between the germline ends. Germline-derived CDR1 and CDR2 are SGHTA and FQGNSA. The CDR3 covers 15 residues. This chain's CDR3 is CASSLVGPPKEKLFF. The CDR3 DNA follows: TGTGCCAGCAGCTTAGTAGGGCCGCCCAAGGAAAAACTGTTTTTT.

This chain joins TRBV5-4 and TRBJ2-7, with 8 positions matching TRBD1. Germline values: CDR1 SGHNT, CDR2 YYREEE (reference sequence). J was trimmed by 4 bases and V by 4 bases; bases with no gene match: 10. The CDR3 consists of 15 residues. The CDR3 is CASSKTGTGDYEQYF. CDR3 nucleotide sequence: TGTGCCAGCAGCAAAACCGGGACAGGAGATTACGAGCAGTACTTC.

Turning to this clone: A read error may be the cause here, since a much bigger clone is one base away. The chain joins TRBV12-5 to TRBJ1-1; the D is unclear. Germline CDR1 LGHNT, CDR2 FRNRAP. There are 13 residues in the CDR3. The CDR3 spells CTSGFAPGTEAFF. The CDR3 nucleotides are TGTACTAGTGGTTTTGCCCCCGGGACTGAAGCTTTCTTT. Supplemented by reference TRBV12-5 and TRBJ1-1, the full variable domain reads DARVTQTPRHKVTEMGQEVTMRCQPILGHNTVFWYRQTMMQGLELLAYFRNRAPLDDSGMPKDRFSAEMPDATLATLKIQPSEPRDSAVYFCTSGFAPGTEAFFGQGTRLTVV.

V usage is TRBV18 and J usage is TRBJ2-6, with D possibly matching TRBD2 (7 bases). V was cut by 1 base and J by 0 bases, with 16 bases left in between. This CDR3 is 19 amino acids long. Per germline, CDR1 KGHSH and CDR2 LQKENI. The CDR3 bases are TGTGCCAGCTCACCACTTTCTCGGGGGGCGAGCTCTGGGGCCAACGTCCTGACTTTC. Its translation is CASSPLSRGASSGANVLTF. The full variable domain, in which reference TRBV18 and TRBJ2-6 provide the parts outside the CDR3, is NAGVMQNPRHLVRRRGQEARLRCSPMKGHSHVYWYRQLPEEGLKFMVYLQKENIIDESGMPKERFSAEFPKEGPSILRIQQVVRGDSAAYFCASSPLSRGASSGANVLTFGAGSRLTVL.